The 2 T cell receptor beta chains reported below all come from one sample, sequenced in a study of blood T cell repertoires in COVID-19. Profiling relied on immunoSEQ multiplex PCR, and the TCRdb table lists in-frame clones only, not all of them. The table has 120,000 to 150,000 clones, about 91% seen once; the top ten hold 1.5% to 1.9%. The sample comprised peripheral blood. The source is a woman aged 55 to 70 with acute or convalescent COVID-19.

CDR3 region: CASSARSGSTYYGYTF. DNA for the CDR3: TGTGCCAGTAGTGCTCGTTCGGGATCGACCTACTATGGCTACACCTTC. This sequence joins TRBV19 and TRBJ1-2; no firm D call. The germline gives CDR1 LNHDA, CDR2 SQIVND (reference sequence). The CDR3 is 16 amino acids. Trimming took 5 bases from V and 3 from J, leaving 19 bases between them.

CDR3 DNA: TGCGCCAGCAGCCAAGCCTTGGACAGTTACTATGGCTACACCTTC. Encoded protein: CASSQALDSYYGYTF. The chain uses TRBV4-3 and TRBJ1-2, with a weak D call TRBD1 (6 bases). The germline gives CDR1 LGHNA, CDR2 YSLEER. V was clipped by 1 base and J by 3 bases, with 12 bases between them. The CDR3 spans 15 residues.